This T cell receptor (beta chain) was identified in a study of radiation and T cells in renal cell carcinoma. Study-level background: Nephrectomy followed 15 Gy stereotactic body radiation by 4 weeks.

To note about this clone: Its cognate antigen is unknown.

TCRdb keeps only in-frame clones here, not all; method: immunoSEQ multiplex PCR. Of around 130,000 clones listed, more than 70% were seen once; the top ten hold 4.5% to 7.5%. Study-wide results and limits: Top tumor clonotypes rose in blood 2 weeks post-radiation, then contracted. Pretreatment tumor biopsies were lacking, so baseline clonotypes are unknown.

The CDR3 covers 15 residues. Deletions cut 0 bases from V and 3 bases from J, with 12 bases between. The germline V gene encodes CDR1 SGHNT and CDR2 YYREEE (reference sequence). Indicated time point: blood 2 weeks post-SBRT. Treatment here: 15 Gy SBRT to primary tumor, nephrectomy 4 weeks later. The origin of this receptor is a woman between 65 and 79 years old with renal cell carcinoma. Sequencing used blood, obtained from a patient whose treatment included radiotherapy and nephrectomy. The chain joins TRBV5-4 to TRBJ1-1, with D possibly being TRBD1 (6 bases). The CDR3 DNA reads TGTGCCAGCAGCTTGGAAACAGGGCGGGACACTGAAGCTTTCTTT. Its protein product is CASSLETGRDTEAFF.